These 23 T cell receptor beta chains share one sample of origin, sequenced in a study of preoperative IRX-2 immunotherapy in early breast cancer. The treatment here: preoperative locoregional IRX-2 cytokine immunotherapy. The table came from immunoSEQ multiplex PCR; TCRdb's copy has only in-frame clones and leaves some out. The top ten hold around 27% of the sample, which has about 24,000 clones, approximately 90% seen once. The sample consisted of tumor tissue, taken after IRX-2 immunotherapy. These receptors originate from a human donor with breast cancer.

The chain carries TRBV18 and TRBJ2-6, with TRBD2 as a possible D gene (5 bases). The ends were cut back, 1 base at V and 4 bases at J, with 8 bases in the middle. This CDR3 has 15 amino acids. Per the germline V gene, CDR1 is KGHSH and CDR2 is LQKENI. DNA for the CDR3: TGTGCCAGCTCACCACGAGGGATCGGGGCCAACGTCCTGACTTTC. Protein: CASSPRGIGANVLTF.

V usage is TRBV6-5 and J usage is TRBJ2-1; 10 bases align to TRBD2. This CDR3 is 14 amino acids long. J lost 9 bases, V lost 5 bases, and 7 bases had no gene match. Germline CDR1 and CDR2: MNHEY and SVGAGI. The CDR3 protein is CASSQSTSGAEQFF. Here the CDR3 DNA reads TGTGCCAGCAGTCAGTCTACTAGCGGGGCTGAGCAGTTCTTC.

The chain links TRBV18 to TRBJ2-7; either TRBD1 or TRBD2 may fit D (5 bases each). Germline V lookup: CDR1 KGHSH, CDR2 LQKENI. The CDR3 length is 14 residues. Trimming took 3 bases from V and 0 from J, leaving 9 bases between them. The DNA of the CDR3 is TGTGCCAGCTCACCGGGGGTAAACTCCTACGAGCAGTACTTC. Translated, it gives CASSPGVNSYEQYF.

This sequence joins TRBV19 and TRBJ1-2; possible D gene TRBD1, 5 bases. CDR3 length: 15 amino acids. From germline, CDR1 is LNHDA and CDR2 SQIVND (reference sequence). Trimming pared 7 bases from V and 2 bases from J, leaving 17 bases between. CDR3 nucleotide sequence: TGTGCCAGTACCCCAGGCGGGGGTAACAACTATGGCTACACCTTC. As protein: CASTPGGGNNYGYTF.

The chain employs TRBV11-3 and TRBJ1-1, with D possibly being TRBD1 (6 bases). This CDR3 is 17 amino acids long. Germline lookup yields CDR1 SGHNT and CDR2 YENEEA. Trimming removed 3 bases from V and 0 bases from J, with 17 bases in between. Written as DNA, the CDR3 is TGTGCCAGCAGCTTGCATTTGGGGGCCGATTTGAACACTGAAGCTTTCTTT. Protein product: CASSLHLGADLNTEAFF.

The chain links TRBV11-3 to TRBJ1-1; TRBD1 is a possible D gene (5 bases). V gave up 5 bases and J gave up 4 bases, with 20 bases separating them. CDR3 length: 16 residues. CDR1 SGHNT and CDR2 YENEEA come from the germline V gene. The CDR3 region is CASSPRQRLGLTEAFF. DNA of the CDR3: TGTGCCAGCAGCCCCAGACAGCGACTCGGACTCACTGAAGCTTTCTTT.

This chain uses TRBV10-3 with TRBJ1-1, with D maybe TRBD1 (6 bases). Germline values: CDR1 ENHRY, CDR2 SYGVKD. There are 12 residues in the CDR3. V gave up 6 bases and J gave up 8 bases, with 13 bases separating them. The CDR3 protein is CAIREGGTEAFF. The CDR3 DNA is TGTGCCATCAGGGAGGGGGGAACCGAAGCTTTCTTT.

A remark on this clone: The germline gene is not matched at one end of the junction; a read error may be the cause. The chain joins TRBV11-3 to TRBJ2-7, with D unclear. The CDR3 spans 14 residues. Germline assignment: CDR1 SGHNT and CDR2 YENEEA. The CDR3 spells CASTLAPGPYEQYF. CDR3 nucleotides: TGTGCCAGCACCTTAGCCCCGGGCCCCTACGAGCAGTACTTC.

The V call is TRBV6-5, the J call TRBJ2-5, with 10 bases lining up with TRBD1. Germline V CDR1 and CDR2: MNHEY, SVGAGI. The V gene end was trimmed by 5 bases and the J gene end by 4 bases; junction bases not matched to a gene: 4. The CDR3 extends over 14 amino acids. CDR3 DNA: TGTGCCAGCAGTGGGACAGGGGTTGGAGAGACCCAGTACTTC. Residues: CASSGTGVGETQYF.

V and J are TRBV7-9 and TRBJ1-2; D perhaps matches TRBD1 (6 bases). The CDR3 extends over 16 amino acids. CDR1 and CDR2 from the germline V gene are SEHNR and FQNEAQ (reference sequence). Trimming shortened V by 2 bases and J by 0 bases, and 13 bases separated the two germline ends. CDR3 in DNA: TGTGCCAGCAGCTTACCCTGGGACACGACTAACTATGGCTACACCTTC. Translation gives CASSLPWDTTNYGYTF.

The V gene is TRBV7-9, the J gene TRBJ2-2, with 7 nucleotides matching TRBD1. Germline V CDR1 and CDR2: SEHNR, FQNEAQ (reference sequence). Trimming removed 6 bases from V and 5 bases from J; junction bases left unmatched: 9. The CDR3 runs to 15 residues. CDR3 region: CASRPDRVRTGELFF. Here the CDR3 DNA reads TGTGCCAGCAGGCCCGACAGGGTGCGGACCGGGGAGCTGTTTTTT.

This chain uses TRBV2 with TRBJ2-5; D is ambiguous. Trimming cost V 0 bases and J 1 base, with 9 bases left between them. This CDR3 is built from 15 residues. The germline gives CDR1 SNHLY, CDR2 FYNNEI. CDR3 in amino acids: CASSEAVGAQETQYF. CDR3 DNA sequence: TGTGCCAGCAGTGAAGCGGTGGGTGCCCAAGAGACCCAGTACTTC.

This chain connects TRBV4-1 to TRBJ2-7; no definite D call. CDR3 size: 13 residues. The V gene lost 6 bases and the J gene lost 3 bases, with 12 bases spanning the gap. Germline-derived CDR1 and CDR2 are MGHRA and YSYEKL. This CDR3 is CASSSTRSYEQYF. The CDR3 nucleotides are TGCGCCAGCAGTTCGACACGGAGCTACGAGCAGTACTTC.

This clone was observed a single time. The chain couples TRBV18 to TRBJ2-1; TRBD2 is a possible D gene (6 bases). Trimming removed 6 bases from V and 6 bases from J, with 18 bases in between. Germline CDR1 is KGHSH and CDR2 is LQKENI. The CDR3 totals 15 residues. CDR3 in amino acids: CASSQLIADPNEQFF. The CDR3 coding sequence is TGTGCCAGCTCCCAGCTGATAGCGGACCCCAATGAGCAGTTCTTC.

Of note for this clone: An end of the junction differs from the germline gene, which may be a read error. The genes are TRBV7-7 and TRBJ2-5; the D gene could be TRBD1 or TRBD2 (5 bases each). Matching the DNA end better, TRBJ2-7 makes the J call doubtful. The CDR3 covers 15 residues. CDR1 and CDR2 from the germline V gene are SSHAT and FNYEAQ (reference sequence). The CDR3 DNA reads TGTGCTAGCAGCCCTGGGACGGAAAGCTCCTACGAGCAGTACTTC. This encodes CASSPGTESSYEQYF.

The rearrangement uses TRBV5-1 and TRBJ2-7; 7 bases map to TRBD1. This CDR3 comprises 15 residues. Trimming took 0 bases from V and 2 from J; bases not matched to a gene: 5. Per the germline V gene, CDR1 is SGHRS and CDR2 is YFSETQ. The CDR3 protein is CASSLGQGPTYEQYF. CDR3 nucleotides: TGCGCCAGCAGCTTGGGACAGGGTCCTACCTACGAGCAGTACTTC.

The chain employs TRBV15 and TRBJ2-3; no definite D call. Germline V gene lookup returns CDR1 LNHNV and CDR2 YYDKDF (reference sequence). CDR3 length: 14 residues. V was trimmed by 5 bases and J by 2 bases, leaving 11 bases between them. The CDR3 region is CATSRRHLTDTQYF. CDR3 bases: TGTGCCACCAGCCGCCGACATCTCACAGATACGCAGTATTTT.

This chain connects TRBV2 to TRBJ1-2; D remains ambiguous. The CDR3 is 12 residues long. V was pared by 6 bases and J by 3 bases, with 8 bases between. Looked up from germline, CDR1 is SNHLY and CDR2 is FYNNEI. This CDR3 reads CASREQDYGYTF. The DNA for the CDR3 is TGTGCCAGCAGGGAGCAGGACTATGGCTACACCTTC.

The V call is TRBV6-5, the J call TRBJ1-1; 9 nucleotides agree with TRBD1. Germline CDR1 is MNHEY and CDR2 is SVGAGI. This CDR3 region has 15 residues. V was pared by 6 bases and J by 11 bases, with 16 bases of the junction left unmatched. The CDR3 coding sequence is TGTGCCAGCAGCCGTCCCGGGACAGGGCTGGGTGTCGCTTTCTTT. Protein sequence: CASSRPGTGLGVAFF.

In nucleotides, the CDR3 is TGTGCCAGCAGTTGGCCAGCTCTCTCTGGAAACACCATATATTTT. As protein: CASSWPALSGNTIYF. The V gene is TRBV28, the J gene TRBJ1-3; no firm D call. The V end was cut by 4 bases, the J end by 0 bases, with 10 bases between. This CDR3 has 15 residues. The germline CDR1 and CDR2 sequences are MDHEN and SYDVKM. Full variable domain (missing parts from reference TRBV28 and TRBJ1-3): DVKVTQSSRYLVKRTGEKVFLECVQDMDHENMFWYRQDPGLGLRLIYFSYDVKMKEKGDIPEGYSVSREKKERFSLILESASTNQTSMYLCASSWPALSGNTIYFGEGSWLTVV.

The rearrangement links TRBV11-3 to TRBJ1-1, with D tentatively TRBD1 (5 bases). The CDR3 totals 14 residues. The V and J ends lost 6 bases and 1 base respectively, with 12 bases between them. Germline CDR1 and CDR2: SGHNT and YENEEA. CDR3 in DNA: TGTGCCAGCAGACCAGGGTGGCAGAACACTGAAGCTTTCTTT. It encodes CASRPGWQNTEAFF.

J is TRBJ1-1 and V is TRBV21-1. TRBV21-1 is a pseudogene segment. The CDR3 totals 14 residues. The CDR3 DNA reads TGTGCCAGCAGCAAAGGATTTTGGAACACTGAAGCTTTCTTT. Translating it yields CASSKGFWNTEAFF.

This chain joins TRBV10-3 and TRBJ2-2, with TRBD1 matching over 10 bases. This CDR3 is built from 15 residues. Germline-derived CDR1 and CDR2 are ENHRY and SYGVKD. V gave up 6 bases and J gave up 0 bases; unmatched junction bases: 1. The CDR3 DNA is TGTGCCATCAGAGGACAGGGGGCGAACACCGGGGAGCTGTTTTTT. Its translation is CAIRGQGANTGELFF.